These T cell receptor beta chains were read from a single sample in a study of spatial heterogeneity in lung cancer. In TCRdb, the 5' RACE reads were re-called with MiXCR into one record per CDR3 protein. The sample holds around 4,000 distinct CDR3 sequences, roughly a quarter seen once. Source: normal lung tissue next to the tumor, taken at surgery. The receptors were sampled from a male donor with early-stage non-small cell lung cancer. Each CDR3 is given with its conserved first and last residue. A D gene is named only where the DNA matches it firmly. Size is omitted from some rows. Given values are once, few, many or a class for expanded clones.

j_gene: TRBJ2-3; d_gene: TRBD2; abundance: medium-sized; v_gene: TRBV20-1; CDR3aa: CSAGVGLAGDGDTQYF; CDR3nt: TGCAGTGCTGGAGTCGGACTAGCGGGAGACGGTGATACGCAGTATTTT
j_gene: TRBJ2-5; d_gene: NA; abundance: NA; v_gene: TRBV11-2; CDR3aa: CASSLVRKETQYF; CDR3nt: TGTGCCAGCAGCTTAGTCCGAAAAGAGACCCAGTACTTC
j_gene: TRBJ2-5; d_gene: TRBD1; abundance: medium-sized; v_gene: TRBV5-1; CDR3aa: CASSFGQGGQETQYF; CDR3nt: TGCGCCAGCAGCTTCGGACAGGGGGGCCAAGAGACCCAGTACTTC
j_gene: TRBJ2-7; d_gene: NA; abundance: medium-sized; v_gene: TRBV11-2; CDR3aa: CASSANYEQYF; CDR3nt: TGTGCCAGCAGCGCGAATTACGAGCAGTACTTC
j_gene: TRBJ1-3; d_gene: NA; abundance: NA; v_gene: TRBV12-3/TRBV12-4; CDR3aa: CASSFDRTPGNTIYF; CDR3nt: TGTGCCAGCAGTTTTGACAGGACCCCTGGAAACACCATATATTTT
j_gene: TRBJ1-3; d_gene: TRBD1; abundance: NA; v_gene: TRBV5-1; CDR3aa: CASSIQGVGTIYF; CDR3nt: TGCGCCAGCAGCATACAGGGGGTTGGCACCATATATTTT
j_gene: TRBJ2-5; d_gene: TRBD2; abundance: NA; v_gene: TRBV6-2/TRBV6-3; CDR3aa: CASSSGLAGGIETQYF; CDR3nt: TGTGCCAGCAGCTCCGGACTAGCGGGGGGTATAGAGACCCAGTACTTC
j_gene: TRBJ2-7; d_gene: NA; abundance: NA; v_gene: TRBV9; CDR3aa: CASSAGTPGLEQYF; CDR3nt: TGTGCCAGCAGCGCCGGGACACCCGGGCTCGAGCAGTACTTC
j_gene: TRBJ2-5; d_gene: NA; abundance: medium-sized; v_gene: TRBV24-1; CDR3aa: CATKGPTEETQYF; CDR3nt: TGTGCCACCAAGGGACCCACCGAAGAGACCCAGTACTTC
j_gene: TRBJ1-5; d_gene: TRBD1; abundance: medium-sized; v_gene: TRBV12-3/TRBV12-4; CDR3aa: CASSPEGAGVSQPQHF; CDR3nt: TGTGCCAGCAGTCCCGAGGGGGCAGGGGTAAGTCAGCCCCAGCATTTT